This TCR beta chain was found in a study of early T cells in non-severe SARS-CoV-2 infection. Background on the study: It was bulk RNA from unsorted whole blood that was sequenced, and the chains were unpaired. Broader study findings: VDJdb-based annotation leaned toward anti-spike CD8 responses and missed private and CD4 specificities.

Germline trimming cut 1 base from V and 2 bases from J; bases unmatched to any gene: 10. The CDR3 is 17 residues long. Per the germline V gene, CDR1 is KGHSH and CDR2 is LQKENI. Individual cDNA molecules received unique molecular identifiers during library preparation. TCRdb reanalysed the 5' RACE reads using MiXCR and keeps one entry per CDR3 protein. The data show roughly 46,000 distinct CDR3 sequences, less than 9.5% seen once. This clonotype was observed at least ten times. The antigen remains undetermined. The specimen was whole blood, collected at baseline. This TCR was sampled from an adult who was a healthcare worker with PCR-confirmed SARS-CoV-2 infection or an uninfected control (not recorded which). The chain combines TRBV18 with TRBJ1-2; 7 bases match TRBD1. CDR3: CASSPRETGNLNYGYTF. The CDR3 DNA is TGTGCCAGCTCACCACGGGAGACAGGGAACCTGAACTATGGCTACACCTTC. Based on the CDR3 plus reference TRBV18 and TRBJ1-2, the full variable domain is NAGVMQNPRHLVRRRGQEARLRCSPMKGHSHVYWYRQLPEEGLKFMVYLQKENIIDESGMPKERFSAEFPKEGPSILRIQQVVRGDSAAYFCASSPRETGNLNYGYTFGSGTRLTVV.